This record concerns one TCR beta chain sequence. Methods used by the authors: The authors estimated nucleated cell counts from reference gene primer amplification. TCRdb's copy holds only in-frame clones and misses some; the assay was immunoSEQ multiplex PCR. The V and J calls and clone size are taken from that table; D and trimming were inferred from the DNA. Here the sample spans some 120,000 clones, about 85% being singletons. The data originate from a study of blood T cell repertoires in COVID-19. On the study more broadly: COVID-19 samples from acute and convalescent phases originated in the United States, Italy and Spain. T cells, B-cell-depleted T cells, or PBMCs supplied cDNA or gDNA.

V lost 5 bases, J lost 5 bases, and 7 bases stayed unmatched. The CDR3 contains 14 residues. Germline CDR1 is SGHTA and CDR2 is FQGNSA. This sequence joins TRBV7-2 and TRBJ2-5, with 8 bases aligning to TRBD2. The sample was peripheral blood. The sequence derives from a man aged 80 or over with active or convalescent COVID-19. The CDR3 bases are TGTGCCAGCAGCGCCGGGGGGGCCCGGGAGACCCAGTACTTC. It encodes CASSAGGARETQYF.